This entry features one T cell receptor beta chain sequence. The record originates from a study of blood T cell repertoires in COVID-19. The assay was immunoSEQ multiplex PCR, and TCRdb's table has in-frame clones only and misses some. The repertoire includes about 83,000 clones, roughly nine tenths of them detected once, and under 3% sits in the top ten. This CDR3 comprises 13 residues. V was cut by 5 bases and J by 3 bases, with 11 bases left in between. Germline assignment: CDR1 SGHDT and CDR2 YYEEEE. The sequenced material came from peripheral blood. V gene TRBV5-6 combines with J gene TRBJ1-1; D perhaps matches TRBD1 (5 bases). This receptor was taken from a woman aged 45-65 years with active or convalescent COVID-19. CDR3 amino acids: CASSAGSDTEAFF. The CDR3 DNA sequence: TGTGCCAGCAGTGCAGGGTCGGACACTGAAGCTTTCTTT.